This T cell receptor beta chain was profiled in a study of early stage breast cancer tumors. The assay was immunoSEQ multiplex PCR, and TCRdb's table has in-frame clones only and misses some. The table shows about 72,000 clones, with 79% occurring only once. About this clone: Its antigen is undetermined.

The CDR3 has 15 residues. Germline V gene lookup returns CDR1 LNHDA and CDR2 SQIVND (reference sequence). V shed 7 bases and J 4 bases; nucleotides not matched to a gene: 9. Study observations and caveats: Bulk DNA sequencing of unsorted cells missed chain pairing and markers.

This chain links TRBV19 with TRBJ2-1; 8 bases line up with TRBD1. Sequenced sample: blood. The sequence was obtained from a person between 60 and 70 years old with breast cancer. CDR3 coding DNA: TGTGCCAGTACATTTGGGGACAGGATGTACAATGAGCAGTTCTTC. Residues: CASTFGDRMYNEQFF.